This record covers a single T cell receptor (beta chain). Its antigen is not known. The data derive from a study of OX40 agonist ivuxolimab in advanced cancers. General study results and limits: By week 6 at 0.1 to 3.0 mg/kg, blood CD4+ and CD8+ T cells had expanded clonally.

V was clipped by 3 bases and J by 6 bases, with 14 bases between them. This CDR3 is built from 15 residues. Germline lookup yields CDR1 SGHTA and CDR2 FQGNSA. Profiling relied on immunoSEQ multiplex PCR, and the TCRdb table lists in-frame clones only, not all of them. Here the sample spans some 140,000 clones, more than 85% being singletons. The sample was CD4+ or CD8+ T cells sorted from blood, taken in a trial of the OX40 agonist ivuxolimab. This chain connects TRBV7-2 to TRBJ1-4; perhaps TRBD1 as D (5 bases). The clonotype was recovered from an adult with an advanced solid tumor such as melanoma, head and neck, liver or kidney cancer. The DNA of the CDR3 is TGTGCCAGCAGCTTTGGGACCGAGGAGGATGAAAAACTGTTTTTT. Translated, it gives CASSFGTEEDEKLFF.